The 11 T cell receptor beta chains reported below all come from one sample, sequenced in a study of beta chain features in type 1 diabetes. Study conclusions and caveats: The study found moderately but significantly shorter TCRB CDR3s in all four CD4+ subsets of Type 1 diabetes patients.

Which antigens these TCRs recognize remains unknown. Investigators reverse transcribed all isolated RNA, so they sequenced expressed TCRB transcripts. Using immunoSEQ multiplex PCR, the repertoire was profiled, and TCRdb retains in-frame clones only, with some absent. The table has about 190,000 clones, around 8% seen once. The sequenced sample consisted of central memory CD4+ T cells from blood. The receptors shown here come from a woman between 40 and 55 years old with type 1 diabetes.

V and J are TRBV10-2 and TRBJ1-5; TRBD1 agrees at 7 bases. This CDR3 spans 14 amino acids. CDR1 and CDR2 from the germline V gene are WSHSY and SAAADI. V was clipped by 6 bases and J by 3 bases; unmatched bases: 5. The CDR3 nucleotides are TGCGCCAGCAGCGGGACAGCGCTCAATCAGCCCCAGCATTTT. It specifies CASSGTALNQPQHF.

This clone was detected a few times. The chain uses TRBV19 and TRBJ1-5; possible D gene TRBD1, 5 bases. V was clipped by 6 bases and J by 2 bases, with 14 bases between them. Germline loops: CDR1 LNHDA, CDR2 SQIVND (reference sequence). The CDR3 is 15 residues long. This CDR3 is CASRSDIGGNQPQHF. CDR3 DNA sequence: TGTGCCAGTAGATCAGATATAGGGGGCAATCAGCCCCAGCATTTT.

This clone was counted ten times or more. This chain connects TRBV7-9 to TRBJ2-3; D unclear. CDR1 is SEHNR, CDR2 FQNEAQ, per germline (reference sequence). Trimming left V 3 bases short and J 7 bases short, with 8 bases between. CDR3 length: 12 amino acids. CDR3 nucleotides: TGTGCCAGCAGCTTGAGGTCAAATACGCAGTATTTT. It is translated as CASSLRSNTQYF.

The sample holds a few counts of this clone. V and J are TRBV5-1 and TRBJ2-2; D remains unclear. The CDR3 spans 13 residues. The germline CDR1 and CDR2 sequences are SGHRS and YFSETQ. V lost 0 bases to trimming and J lost 3 bases, with 3 bases between them. CDR3 DNA: TGCGCCAGCAGCTTGGGGCACACCGGGGAGCTGTTTTTT. Encoded protein: CASSLGHTGELFF.

This clone was counted a few times. The chain uses TRBV5-1 and TRBJ1-1; 10 nucleotides match TRBD1. Unmatched junction bases numbered 9, after V lost 8 bases and J lost 2 bases. The CDR3 is 15 residues long. The germline CDR1 and CDR2 sequences are SGHRS and YFSETQ. DNA for the CDR3: TGCGCCAGTAGGACCGGGACAGGGGCTAACACTGAAGCTTTCTTT. As protein: CASRTGTGANTEAFF.

This clone turned up a few times. The J gene is TRBJ1-5, the V gene TRBV11-2; D gene ambiguous. This CDR3 has 13 residues. Trimming shortened V by 2 bases and J by 5 bases, and 7 bases separated the two germline ends. The germline V gene has CDR1 SGHAT and CDR2 FQNNGV. Here the CDR3 reads CASSLQSDQPQHF. The CDR3 DNA reads as TGTGCCAGCAGCTTACAATCGGATCAGCCCCAGCATTTT.

This clone was observed a few times. The CDR3 loop reads CASSRTGATDTQYF. The DNA of the CDR3 is TGCGCCAGCAGCCGCACAGGGGCCACAGATACGCAGTATTTT. This chain joins TRBV4-1 and TRBJ2-3; TRBD1 agrees at 7 bases. This CDR3 has 14 amino acids. Looked up from germline, CDR1 is MGHRA and CDR2 is YSYEKL. V was clipped by 4 bases and J by 2 bases; unmatched bases: 3.

This clone was recorded a few times. The chain is built from TRBV4-1 and TRBJ2-1, with D possibly matching TRBD1 (6 bases). With 3 bases removed from V and 0 bases from J, the gap between germline ends came to 15 bases. Germline lookup yields CDR1 MGHRA and CDR2 YSYEKL. The CDR3 runs to 17 residues. CDR3 residues: CASSHPSQGNSYNEQFF. Here the CDR3 DNA reads TGCGCCAGCAGCCATCCTTCACAGGGAAACTCCTACAATGAGCAGTTCTTC.

This clone was seen more than once but under ten times. The chain couples TRBV27 to TRBJ1-3; no firm D call. V lost 5 bases, J lost 4 bases, and 9 bases lay in between. Germline assignment: CDR1 MNHEY and CDR2 SMNVEV (reference sequence). The CDR3 is made up of 13 amino acids. The CDR3 sequence: CASSPGSGNTIYF. The CDR3 nucleotides are TGTGCCAGCAGTCCCGGGTCGGGAAACACCATATATTTT.

The rearrangement joins TRBV5-4 to TRBJ2-1; D is perhaps TRBD2 (6 bases). V lost 3 bases, J lost 10 bases, and 8 bases lay in between. The CDR3 runs 11 residues. Germline values: CDR1 SGHNT, CDR2 YYREEE (reference sequence). The CDR3 region is CASSWEDEQFF. The CDR3 DNA is TGTGCCAGCAGCTGGGAGGACGAGCAGTTCTTC. The full variable domain, its missing parts supplied by reference TRBV5-4 and TRBJ2-1, is ETGVTQSPTHLIKTRGQQVTLRCSSQSGHNTVSWYQQALGQGPQFIFQYYREEENGRGNFPPRFSGLQFPNYSSELNVNALELDDSALYLCASSWEDEQFFGPGTRLTVL.

The CDR3, as DNA: TGTGCCAGCAGTTTAGCGGCCGGAGGACCCGAGCAGTACTTC. Its protein is CASSLAAGGPEQYF. The chain joins TRBV27 to TRBJ2-7; a possible D gene is TRBD2 (5 bases). The CDR3 sequence is 14 residues long. Germline loops: CDR1 MNHEY, CDR2 SMNVEV (reference sequence). The V and J ends lost 2 bases and 6 bases respectively, with 14 bases between them.